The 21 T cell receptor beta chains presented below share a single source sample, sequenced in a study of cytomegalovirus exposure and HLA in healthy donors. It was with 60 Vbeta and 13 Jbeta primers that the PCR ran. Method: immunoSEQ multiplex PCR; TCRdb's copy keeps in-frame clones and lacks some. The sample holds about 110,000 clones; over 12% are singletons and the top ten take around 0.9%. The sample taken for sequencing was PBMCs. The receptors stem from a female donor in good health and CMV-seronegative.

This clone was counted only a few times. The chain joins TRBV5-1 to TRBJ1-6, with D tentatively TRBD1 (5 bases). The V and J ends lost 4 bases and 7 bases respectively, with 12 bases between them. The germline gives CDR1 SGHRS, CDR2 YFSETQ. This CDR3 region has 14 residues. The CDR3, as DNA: TGCGCCAGCAGCCTGGACATGGCAAATTCACCCCTCCACTTT. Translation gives CASSLDMANSPLHF.

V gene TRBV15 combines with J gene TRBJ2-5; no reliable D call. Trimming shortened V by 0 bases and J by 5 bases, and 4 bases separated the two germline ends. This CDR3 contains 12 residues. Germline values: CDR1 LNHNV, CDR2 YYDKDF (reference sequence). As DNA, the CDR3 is TGTGCCACCAGCAGAGATCGGGAGACCCAGTACTTC. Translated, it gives CATSRDRETQYF.

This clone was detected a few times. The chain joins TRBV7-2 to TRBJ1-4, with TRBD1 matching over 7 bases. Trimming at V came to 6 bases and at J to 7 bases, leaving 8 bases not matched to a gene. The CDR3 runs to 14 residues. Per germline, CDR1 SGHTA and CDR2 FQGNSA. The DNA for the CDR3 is TGTGCCAGCAGTAGGGACAGTCCTCCTGAAAAACTGTTTTTT. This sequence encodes CASSRDSPPEKLFF.

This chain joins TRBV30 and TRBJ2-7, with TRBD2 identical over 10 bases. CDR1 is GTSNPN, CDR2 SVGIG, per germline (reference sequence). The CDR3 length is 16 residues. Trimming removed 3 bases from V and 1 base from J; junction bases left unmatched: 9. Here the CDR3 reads CAWRASGSIGSYEQYF. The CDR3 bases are TGTGCCTGGAGGGCTAGCGGGAGTATAGGTTCCTACGAGCAGTACTTC.

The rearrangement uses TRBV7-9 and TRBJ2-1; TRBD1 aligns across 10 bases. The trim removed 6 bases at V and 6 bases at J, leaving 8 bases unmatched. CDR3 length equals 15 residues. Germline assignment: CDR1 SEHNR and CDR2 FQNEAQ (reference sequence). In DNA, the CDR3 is TGTGCCAGCAGTCAACCGGGACAGGGGTCCAATGAGCAGTTCTTC. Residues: CASSQPGQGSNEQFF.

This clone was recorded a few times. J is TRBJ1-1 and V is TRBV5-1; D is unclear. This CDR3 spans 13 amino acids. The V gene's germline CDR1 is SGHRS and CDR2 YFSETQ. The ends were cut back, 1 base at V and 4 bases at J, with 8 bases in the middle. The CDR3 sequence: CASSLSRATEAFF. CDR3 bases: TGCGCCAGCAGCTTGAGTAGAGCCACTGAAGCTTTCTTT. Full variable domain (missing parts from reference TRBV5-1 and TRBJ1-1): KAGVTQTPRYLIKTRGQQVTLSCSPISGHRSVSWYQQTPGQGLQFLFEYFSETQRNKGNFPGRFSGRQFSNSRSEMNVSTLELGDSALYLCASSLSRATEAFFGQGTRLTVV.

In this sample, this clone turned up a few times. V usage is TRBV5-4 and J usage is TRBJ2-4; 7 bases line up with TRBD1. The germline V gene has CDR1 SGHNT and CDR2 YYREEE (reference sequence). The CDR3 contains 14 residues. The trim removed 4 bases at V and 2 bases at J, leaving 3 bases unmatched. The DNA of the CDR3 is TGTGCCAGCAGCAACAGGGGTCCCAAAAACATTCAGTACTTC. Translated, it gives CASSNRGPKNIQYF.

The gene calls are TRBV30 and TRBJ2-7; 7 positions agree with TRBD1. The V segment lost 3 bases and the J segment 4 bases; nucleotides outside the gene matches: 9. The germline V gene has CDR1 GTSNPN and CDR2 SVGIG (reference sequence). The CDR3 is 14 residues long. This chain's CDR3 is CAWSPGTDGYEQYF. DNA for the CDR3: TGTGCCTGGAGCCCCGGGACAGACGGATACGAGCAGTACTTC.

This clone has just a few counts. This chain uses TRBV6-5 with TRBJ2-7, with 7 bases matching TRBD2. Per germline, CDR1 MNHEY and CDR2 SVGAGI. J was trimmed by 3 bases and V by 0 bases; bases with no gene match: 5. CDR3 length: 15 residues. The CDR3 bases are TGTGCCAGCAGTTACTCGATGGGGACTAACTACGAGCAGTACTTC. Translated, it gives CASSYSMGTNYEQYF.

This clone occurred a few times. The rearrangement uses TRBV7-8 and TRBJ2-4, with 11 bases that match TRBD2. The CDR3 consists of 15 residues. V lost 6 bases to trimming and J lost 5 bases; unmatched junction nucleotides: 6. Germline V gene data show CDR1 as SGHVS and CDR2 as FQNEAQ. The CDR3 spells CASSIAGGPQNIQYF. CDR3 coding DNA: TGTGCCAGCAGTATAGCGGGAGGGCCCCAAAACATTCAGTACTTC.

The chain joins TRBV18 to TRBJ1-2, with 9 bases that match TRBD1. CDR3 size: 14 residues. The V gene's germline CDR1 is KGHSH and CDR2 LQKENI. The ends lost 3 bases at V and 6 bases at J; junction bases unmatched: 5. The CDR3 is CASSPSGTGHGYTF. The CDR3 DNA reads TGTGCCAGCTCACCCTCCGGGACAGGGCATGGCTACACCTTC.

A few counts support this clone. This CDR3 reads CASSLALDTNYGYTF. The CDR3 region has the DNA TGCGCCAGCAGCTTGGCCTTGGACACTAACTATGGCTACACCTTC. This sequence joins TRBV5-1 and TRBJ1-2, with D perhaps TRBD1 (5 bases). V gave up 0 bases and J gave up 0 bases, with 9 bases separating them. The CDR3 is 15 residues long. Germline values: CDR1 SGHRS, CDR2 YFSETQ.

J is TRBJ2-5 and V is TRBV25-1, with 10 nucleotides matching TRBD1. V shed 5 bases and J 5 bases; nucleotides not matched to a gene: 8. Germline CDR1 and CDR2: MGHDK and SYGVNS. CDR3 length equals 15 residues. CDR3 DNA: TGTGCCAGCAGTTGGGGGACAGGGGTGGGGGAGACCCAGTACTTC. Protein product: CASSWGTGVGETQYF.

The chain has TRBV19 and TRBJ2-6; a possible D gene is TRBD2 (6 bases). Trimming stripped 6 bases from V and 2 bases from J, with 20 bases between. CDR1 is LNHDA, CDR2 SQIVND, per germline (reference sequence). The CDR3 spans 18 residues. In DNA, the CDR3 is TGTGCCAGTAGAGGACTATTTCGGTCCGTAGCTGGGGCCAACGTCCTGACTTTC. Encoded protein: CASRGLFRSVAGANVLTF.

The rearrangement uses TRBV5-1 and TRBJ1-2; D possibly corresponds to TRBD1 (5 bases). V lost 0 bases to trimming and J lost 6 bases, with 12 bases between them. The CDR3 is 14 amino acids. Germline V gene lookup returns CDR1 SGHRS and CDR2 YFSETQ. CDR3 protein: CASSLEVAGNGYTF. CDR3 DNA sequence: TGCGCCAGCAGCTTGGAGGTCGCAGGGAATGGCTACACCTTC. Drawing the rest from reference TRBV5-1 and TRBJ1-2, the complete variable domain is KAGVTQTPRYLIKTRGQQVTLSCSPISGHRSVSWYQQTPGQGLQFLFEYFSETQRNKGNFPGRFSGRQFSNSRSEMNVSTLELGDSALYLCASSLEVAGNGYTFGSGTRLTVV.

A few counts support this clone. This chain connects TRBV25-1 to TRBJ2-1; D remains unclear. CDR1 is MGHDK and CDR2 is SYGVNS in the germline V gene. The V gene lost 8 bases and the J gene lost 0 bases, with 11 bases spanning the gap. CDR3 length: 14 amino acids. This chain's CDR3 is CASQAIGSYNEQFF. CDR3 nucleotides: TGTGCCAGCCAAGCGATCGGCTCCTACAATGAGCAGTTCTTC. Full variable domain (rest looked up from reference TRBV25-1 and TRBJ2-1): EADIYQTPRYLVIGTGKKITLECSQTMGHDKMYWYQQDPGMELHLIHYSYGVNSTEKGDLSSESTVSRIRTEHFPLTLESARPSHTSQYLCASQAIGSYNEQFFGPGTRLTVL.

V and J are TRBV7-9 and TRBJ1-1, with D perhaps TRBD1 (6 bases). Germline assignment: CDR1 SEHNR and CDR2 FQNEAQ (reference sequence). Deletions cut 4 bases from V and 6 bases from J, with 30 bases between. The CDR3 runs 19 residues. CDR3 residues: CASSSPGTSNSVTEAEAFF. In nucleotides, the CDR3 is TGTGCCAGCAGCTCCCCCGGGACATCGAACTCCGTAACAGAGGCTGAAGCTTTCTTT.

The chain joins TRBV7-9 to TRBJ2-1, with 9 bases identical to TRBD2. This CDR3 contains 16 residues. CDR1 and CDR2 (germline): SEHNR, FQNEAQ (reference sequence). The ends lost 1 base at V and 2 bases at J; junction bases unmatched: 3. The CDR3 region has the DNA TGTGCCAGCAGCTTAGGACTAGCGGATCCCTACAATGAGCAGTTCTTC. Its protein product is CASSLGLADPYNEQFF. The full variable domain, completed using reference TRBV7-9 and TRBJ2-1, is DTGVSQNPRHKITKRGQNVTFRCDPISEHNRLYWYRQTLGQGPEFLTYFQNEAQLEKSRLLSDRFSAERPKGSFSTLEIQRTEQGDSAMYLCASSLGLADPYNEQFFGPGTRLTVL.

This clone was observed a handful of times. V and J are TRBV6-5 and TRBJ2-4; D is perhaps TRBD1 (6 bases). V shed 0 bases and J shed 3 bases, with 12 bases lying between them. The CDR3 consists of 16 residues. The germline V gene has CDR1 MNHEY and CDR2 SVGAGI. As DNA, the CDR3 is TGTGCCAGCAGTTACTCGGGGGCGAGAAGCAAAAACATTCAGTACTTC. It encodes CASSYSGARSKNIQYF.

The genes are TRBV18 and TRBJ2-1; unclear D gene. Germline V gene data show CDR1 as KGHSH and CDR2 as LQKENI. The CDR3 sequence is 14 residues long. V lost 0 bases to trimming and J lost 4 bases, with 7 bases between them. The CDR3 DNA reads TGTGCCAGCTCACCACCATCAGTGTACAATGAGCAGTTCTTC. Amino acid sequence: CASSPPSVYNEQFF.

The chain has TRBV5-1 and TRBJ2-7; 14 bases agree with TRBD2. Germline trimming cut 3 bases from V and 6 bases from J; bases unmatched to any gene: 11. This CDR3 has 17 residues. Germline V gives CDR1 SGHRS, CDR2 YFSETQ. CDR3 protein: CASSYVPGLAGASEQYF. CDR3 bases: TGCGCCAGCAGCTATGTGCCGGGACTAGCGGGGGCCTCCGAGCAGTACTTC.